These 15 T cell receptor beta chains came from one sample sequenced in a study of regulatory T cells in long-lasting Graves disease. For TCR beta, libraries came from iRepertoire HTBI primers and Arm-PCR of CDR3 regions. Each CDR3 protein is one row after TCRdb ran MiXCR on the multiplex PCR reads. The repertoire consists of 360,000 or so distinct CDR3 sequences, with 15% to 20% occurring once and the leading ten covering roughly 21%. Time point noted: newly diagnosed GD, antithyroid drugs for less than 3 months. PBMC-extracted RNA yielded the TCR library. These same data were also listed under a study on T cells in Graves' hyperthyroidism and ophthalmopathy.

This specimen consisted of peripheral blood mononuclear cells (PBMCs), obtained at new diagnosis, from a patient treated with antithyroid drugs. The receptors here all came from a woman younger than 35 with Graves disease.

This clonotype was observed at least ten times. The rearrangement links TRBV2 to TRBJ2-7; 7 nucleotides align to TRBD1. V shed 6 bases, J shed 6 bases, and the junction held 8 bases outside the gene matches. The CDR3 consists of 13 residues. In germline, CDR1 is SNHLY, CDR2 FYNNEI. Here the CDR3 DNA reads TGTGCCAGCAGAAACGGACAGGCGGGCGAGCAGTACTTC. Amino acids: CASRNGQAGEQYF. Filled out from reference TRBV2 and TRBJ2-7, the complete variable domain reads EPEVTQTPSHQVTQMGQEVILRCVPISNHLYFYWYRQILGQKVEFLVSFYNNEISEKSEIFDDQFSVERPDGSNFTLKIRSTKLEDSAMYFCASRNGQAGEQYFGPGTRLTVT.

This clonotype was counted ten times or more. The CDR3 sequence is CASSPTGPELFYGYTF. Here the CDR3 DNA reads TGTGCCAGCAGCCCCACGGGGCCCGAACTCTTCTATGGCTACACCTTC. The gene calls are TRBV28 and TRBJ1-2; D might be TRBD1 (5 bases). This CDR3 comprises 16 residues. Trimming left V 6 bases short and J 4 bases short, with 21 bases between. CDR1 and CDR2 from the germline V gene are MDHEN and SYDVKM.

This clonotype was detected ten times or more. The chain combines TRBV3-1 with TRBJ2-7; 8 positions agree with TRBD1. Trimming took 1 base from V and 2 from J; bases not matched to a gene: 4. Germline assignment: CDR1 LGHDT and CDR2 YNNKEL (reference sequence). There are 15 residues in the CDR3. The CDR3 nucleotides are TGTGCCAGCAGCCAAGGCCCGGACAGGGCCTACGAGCAGTACTTC. Encoded protein: CASSQGPDRAYEQYF.

This clonotype was picked up many times. The V gene is TRBV5-8, the J gene TRBJ2-7; D is possibly TRBD1 or TRBD2 (5 bases each). The CDR3 is 14 residues long. CDR1 is SGHTS and CDR2 is YDEGEE in the germline V gene. Trimming left V 5 bases short and J 4 bases short, with 16 bases between. CDR3 protein: CASRPRRGAYEQYF. The CDR3 region has the DNA TGTGCCAGCAGGCCTAGGCGAGGGGCTTACGAGCAGTACTTC. Full variable domain (rest looked up from reference TRBV5-8 and TRBJ2-7): EAGVTQSPTHLIKTRGQQATLRCSPISGHTSVYWYQQALGLGLQFLLWYDEGEERNRGNFPPRFSGRQFPNYSSELNVNALELEDSALYLCASRPRRGAYEQYFGPGTRLTVT.

This clonotype showed up just a few times. The chain has TRBV20-1 and TRBJ1-1; D is unclear. V lost 6 bases and J 4 bases, leaving 12 bases between the germline ends. The CDR3 is made up of 12 amino acids. Germline assignment: CDR1 DFQATT and CDR2 SNEGSKA (reference sequence). The CDR3: CSARRESTEAFF. CDR3 nucleotide sequence: TGCAGTGCCAGGAGGGAGAGCACTGAAGCTTTCTTT.

This clonotype has at least ten counts. The chain recombines TRBV10-3 with TRBJ2-2, with 7 bases aligning to TRBD1. V shed 3 bases, J shed 6 bases, and the junction held 1 base outside the gene matches. Germline V lookup: CDR1 ENHRY, CDR2 SYGVKD. This CDR3 has 13 residues. This CDR3 is CAISETGAGELFF. CDR3 coding DNA: TGTGCCATCAGTGAAACAGGGGCCGGGGAGCTGTTTTTT.

This clonotype showed up many times. The CDR3 region has the DNA TGTGCCAGCAGACGTATTGGCGAAGATACGCAGTATTTT. This translates into CASRRIGEDTQYF. The rearrangement joins TRBV3-1 to TRBJ2-3; no definite D call. The V gene lost 6 bases and the J gene lost 5 bases, with 12 bases spanning the gap. Germline CDR1 and CDR2: LGHDT and YNNKEL (reference sequence). The CDR3 consists of 13 residues.

This clonotype occurred many times. This may come from a read error, since a much larger clone is one base off. The chain links TRBV30 to TRBJ1-1; a weak D match, TRBD1 (6 bases). The length of the CDR3 is 12 residues. CDR1 is GTSNPN and CDR2 is SVGIG in the germline V gene (reference sequence). V was shortened by 5 bases and J by 0 bases, with 7 bases between the two germline ends. The CDR3 sequence is CAWGQMNTEAFF. The CDR3 DNA is TGTGCCTGGGGACAGATGAACACTGAAGCTTTCTTT.

This clonotype turned up a few times. The gene calls are TRBV6-1 and TRBJ1-3, with D possibly TRBD1 on 5 matching bases. CDR3 size: 15 residues. Trimming pared 4 bases from V and 3 bases from J, leaving 13 bases between. Germline V gene lookup returns CDR1 MNHNS and CDR2 SASEGT. CDR3 amino acids: CASSVRSGHGNTIYF. CDR3 in DNA: TGTGCCAGCAGTGTCCGCTCGGGGCATGGAAACACCATATATTTT.

This clonotype was observed a few times. The chain couples TRBV19 to TRBJ2-3; 11 positions agree with TRBD2. The CDR3 is made up of 18 amino acids. J gave up 3 bases and V 5 bases, and 13 bases lay outside the gene matches. Germline V gene data show CDR1 as LNHDA and CDR2 as SQIVND (reference sequence). CDR3: CASSLGQTLAGATDTQYF. CDR3 DNA: TGTGCCAGTAGTCTGGGGCAAACACTAGCGGGGGCGACAGATACGCAGTATTTT.

At least ten counts were recorded for this clonotype. The chain links TRBV6-1 to TRBJ2-1, with 11 positions matching TRBD2. V lost 5 bases to trimming and J lost 4 bases; unmatched junction nucleotides: 7. Per germline, CDR1 MNHNS and CDR2 SASEGT. The CDR3 runs 16 residues. The CDR3 DNA sequence: TGTGCCAGCAGTCCCCTAGCGGGAGGTCGGTACAATGAGCAGTTCTTC. This gives the protein CASSPLAGGRYNEQFF.

This clonotype was found many times. The chain employs TRBV11-2 and TRBJ2-2; D gene uncertain. The germline gives CDR1 SGHAT, CDR2 FQNNGV. The CDR3 is 15 residues long. Between the trimmed V and J ends, which lost 1 base and 1 base, there was a span of 7 bases. The CDR3: CASSLGLRNTGELFF. CDR3 sequence (DNA): TGTGCCAGCAGCTTAGGTCTCCGGAACACCGGGGAGCTGTTTTTT.

This clonotype was detected ten times or more. This chain links TRBV2 with TRBJ1-6, with D perhaps matching TRBD1 (6 bases). The V end was cut by 2 bases, the J end by 9 bases, with 11 bases between. Looked up from germline, CDR1 is SNHLY and CDR2 is FYNNEI. This CDR3 is 14 amino acids long. CDR3 DNA: TGTGCCAGCAGTGAAACCGGGGGCGGTTCACCCCTCCACTTT. Encoded protein: CASSETGGGSPLHF.

This clonotype was observed a handful of times. The chain employs TRBV5-1 and TRBJ1-5; no definite D call. Trimming removed 4 bases at V and 0 bases at J, with 14 bases between. Germline V gene data show CDR1 as SGHRS and CDR2 as YFSETQ. The CDR3 consists of 16 residues. CDR3 DNA sequence: TGCGCCAGCAGCCCCGGGGTTCTGTCTAGCAATCAGCCCCAGCATTTT. Its protein product is CASSPGVLSSNQPQHF.

Ten or more counts support this clonotype. This CDR3 reads CASRLMGTSGTYEQYF. The CDR3 DNA sequence: TGTGCCAGCAGGTTAATGGGGACTAGCGGGACCTACGAGCAGTACTTC. The chain carries TRBV11-2 and TRBJ2-7, with TRBD2 matching 13 bases. V gave up 6 bases and J gave up 2 bases; unmatched junction bases: 7. The CDR3 runs to 16 residues. CDR1 is SGHAT, CDR2 FQNNGV, per germline.